This T cell receptor beta chain emerged from a study of a mutant IDH1 vaccine in newly diagnosed glioma. As to time point: week 5, during vaccination. The investigators gave 300 ug of mutant IDH1 20-mer peptide in each vaccine dose, together with topical imiquimod. The repertoire was sequenced with immunoSEQ multiplex PCR; TCRdb's copy has only in-frame clones and lacks some. The repertoire holds over 50,000 clones, with around 81% as singletons. Concerning this clone itself: Its specificity is unknown.

The sequence came from a man aged 25 to 45 with glioma. The source was PBMCs, collected from a glioma patient whose treatment included an IDH1 peptide vaccine.

This chain's CDR3 is CASSFRQGTVGYTF. In DNA form, the CDR3 reads TGTGCCAGCAGCTTTAGACAGGGAACGGTCGGCTACACCTTC. The chain employs TRBV13 and TRBJ1-2, with 7 bases fitting TRBD1. The germline CDR1 and CDR2 sequences are PRHDT and FYEKMQ (reference sequence). The CDR3 extends over 14 amino acids. V gave up 3 bases and J gave up 8 bases; unmatched junction bases: 9.